These T cell receptor beta chains were read from a single sample in a study of blood T cell repertoires in COVID-19. Clones were sequenced by immunoSEQ multiplex PCR, and TCRdb holds only the in-frame ones, with some missing. Of about 670,000 clones listed, 75% to 90% were seen once; the top ten hold more than 0.25%. Sequencing was done on a sample of peripheral blood. The receptor source for this set is a woman aged 18-29 years with acute or convalescent COVID-19. The conserved cysteine and the conserved F or W are not part of the CDR3 here. Each record gives: V gene, clone size, CDR3 protein. Where a row states a size, it is once, few, many or the class of an expanded clone; other rows omit it.

>TRBV30|once
SLSLDRGLTEAF
>TRBV6-5|-
ASSSGVETQY
>TRBV7-3|-
ASSLRSTAGTGELF
>TRBV6-2/TRBV6-3|-
ASSYDEGANVLT
>TRBV9|-
ASSVAGASYGYT
>TRBV27|-
ASSSRQTGGYNYGYT
>TRBV5-4|-
ASSSTGSPQY
>TRBV7-6|-
ASSLEEQTLTDTQY
>TRBV30|few
AWRPGLGAGGNTEAF
>TRBV24-1|-
ATSDRTGGRDEQY
>TRBV4-3|-
ASSQERRGRYNSPLH
>TRBV5-1|once
ASSLSSSGGASTGEQF
>TRBV5-8|-
ASSLGQGPITDTQY
>TRBV19|-
ASRPDRGPIYGYT
>TRBV30|-
AWRGAMTEAF
>TRBV7-9|-
ASSPAGGANRAF
>TRBV5-5|-
ASSLQNRKLF
>TRBV6-5|-
ASSWSRVLGELF
>TRBV12-3/TRBV12-4|-
ASSSGRELF
>TRBV27|-
ASSPGAPNYGYT
>TRBV12-3/TRBV12-4|once
ASSLRGVLWAF
>TRBV6-4|-
ASTPGTGGTEAF
>TRBV7-2|-
ASSPVGGVGGYT
>TRBV9|-
ASSPVASHNEQF
>TRBV19|-
ASQEGDEQY
>TRBV19|-
ASTSGASNTGELF
>TRBV6-6|-
ASSLGAGPGGNSPLH
>TRBV9|-
ASSPRTWSSGNTIY
>TRBV15|once
ATSPFGGQTIEAF
>TRBV3-1/TRBV3-2|once
ASSQDHLSSYEQY
>TRBV5-5|-
ASSLYGRRGNTIY
>TRBV7-3|-
ASSSGVQGQPQH
>TRBV4-3|-
ASSQDPLGAGANVLT
>TRBV7-9|-
ASSLGVSTEAF
>TRBV19|-
ASSRDRGPVSNQPQH
>TRBV27|-
ASSPIQEGIDTQY
>TRBV5-1|-
ASRLDYSIQY
>TRBV7-9|once
ASSLGAGTGSGNTIY
>TRBV7-9|-
ASSRRGQDNSPLH
>TRBV30|-
AWSNTGTGKYT
>TRBV19|-
ASSISSEVNYGYT
>TRBV5-4|-
ASSELQGANEKLF
>TRBV5-1|-
ASSLDRDRYN
>TRBV5-1|-
ASSLGGQGATYNSPLH
>TRBV4-3|-
ASSAVRGSFEQF
>TRBV5-5|once
ASSSHPGGGEQY
>TRBV11-2|-
ASSQDRVYGYT
>TRBV24-1|-
ATSDLLTGYNEQF
>TRBV7-3|-
ASSDYRGLSPGAF
>TRBV5-1|-
ASSLALAGGTGELF